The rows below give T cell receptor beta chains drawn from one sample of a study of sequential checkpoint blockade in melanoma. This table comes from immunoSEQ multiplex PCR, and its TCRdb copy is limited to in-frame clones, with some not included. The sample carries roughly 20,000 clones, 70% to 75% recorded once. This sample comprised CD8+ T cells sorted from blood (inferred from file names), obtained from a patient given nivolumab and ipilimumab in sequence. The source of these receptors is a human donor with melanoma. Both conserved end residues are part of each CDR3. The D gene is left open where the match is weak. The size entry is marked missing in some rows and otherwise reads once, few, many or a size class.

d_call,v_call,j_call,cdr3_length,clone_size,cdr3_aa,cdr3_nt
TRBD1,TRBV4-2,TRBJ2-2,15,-,CASSQKTGVPGELFF,TGTGCCAGCAGCCAGAAAACAGGGGTTCCCGGGGAGCTGTTTTTT
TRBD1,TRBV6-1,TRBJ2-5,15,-,CASSDGTGGQETQYF,TGTGCCAGCAGTGATGGGACAGGGGGGCAAGAGACCCAGTACTTC
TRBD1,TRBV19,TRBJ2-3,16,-,CASSIADRVGTDTQYF,TGTGCCAGTAGTATAGCTGACAGGGTCGGCACAGATACGCAGTATTTT
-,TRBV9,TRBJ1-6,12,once,CASNAPGSPLHF,TGTGCCAGCAATGCGCCGGGGAGCCCCCTCCACTTT
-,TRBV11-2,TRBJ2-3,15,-,CASSFRGRGTDTQYF,TGTGCCAGCAGCTTTCGTGGCAGGGGCACAGATACGCAGTATTTT
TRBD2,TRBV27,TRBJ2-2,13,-,CASSFGGAGELFF,TGTGCCAGCAGTTTCGGGGGGGCCGGGGAGCTGTTTTTT
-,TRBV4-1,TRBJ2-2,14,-,CASSHTTGTGELFF,TGCGCCAGCAGCCATACGACTGGGACCGGGGAGCTGTTTTTT
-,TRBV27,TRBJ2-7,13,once,CASSLRDAYEQYF,TGTGCCAGCAGTTTGCGGGATGCCTACGAGCAGTACTTC
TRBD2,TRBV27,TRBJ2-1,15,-,CASSLGSSGYNEQFF,TGTGCCAGCAGTTTAGGGTCTAGCGGCTACAATGAGCAGTTCTTC
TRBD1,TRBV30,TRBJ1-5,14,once,CAWEPGQGSQPQHF,TGTGCCTGGGAACCGGGACAGGGAAGTCAGCCCCAGCATTTT
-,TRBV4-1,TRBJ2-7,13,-,CASSLGDPYEQYF,TGCGCCAGCAGTCTAGGGGATCCCTACGAGCAGTACTTC
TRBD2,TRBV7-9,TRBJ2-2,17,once,CASSHPLAGTNTGELFF,TGTGCCAGCAGCCACCCACTAGCGGGAACGAACACCGGGGAGCTGTTTTTT
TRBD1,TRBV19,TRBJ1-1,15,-,CASSIEGDRVTEAFF,TGTGCCAGTAGTATAGAGGGGGACAGGGTAACTGAAGCTTTCTTT
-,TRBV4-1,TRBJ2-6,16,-,CASSQDPGAGANVLTF,TGCGCCAGCAGCCAAGATCCCGGGGCTGGGGCCAACGTCCTGACTTTC
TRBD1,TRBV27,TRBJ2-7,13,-,CASSPGQYYEQYF,TGTGCCAGCAGCCCGGGACAGTACTACGAGCAGTACTTC
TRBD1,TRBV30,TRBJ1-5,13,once,CAWSEQGRQPQHF,TGTGCCTGGAGTGAACAGGGGAGGCAGCCCCAGCATTTT
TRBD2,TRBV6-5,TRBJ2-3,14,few,CASSGAGGQDTQYF,TGTGCCAGCAGTGGTGCGGGAGGGCAGGATACGCAGTATTTT
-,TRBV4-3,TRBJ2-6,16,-,CASSQESSSGANVLTF,TGCGCCAGCAGCCAAGAGTCCAGCTCTGGGGCCAACGTCCTGACTTTC
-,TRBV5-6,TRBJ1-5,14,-,CASSLTGVGQPQHF,TGTGCCAGCAGCTTAACGGGTGTTGGGCAGCCCCAGCATTTT
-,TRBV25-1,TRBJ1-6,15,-,CASSQGLSYNSPLHF,TGTGCCAGCAGCCAGGGTCTCTCCTATAATTCACCCCTCCACTTT
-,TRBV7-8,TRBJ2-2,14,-,CASSLVPPSGELFF,TGTGCCAGCAGCTTAGTCCCCCCGTCGGGGGAGCTGTTTTTT
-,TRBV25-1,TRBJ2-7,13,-,CASSEFGAYEQYF,TGTGCCAGCAGTGAATTTGGAGCCTACGAGCAGTACTTC
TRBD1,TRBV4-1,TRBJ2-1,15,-,CASSPRTGDYNEQFF,TGCGCCAGCAGCCCAAGGACAGGGGACTACAATGAGCAGTTCTTC
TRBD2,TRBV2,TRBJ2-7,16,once,CASSSGLAGRVYEQYF,TGTGCCAGCAGTTCTGGACTAGCGGGGAGAGTATACGAGCAGTACTTC